This T cell receptor beta chain is from a study of T-cell reconstitution after alpha-beta-depleted transplantation in children. To note about this clonotype: Its antigen remains unidentified.

Using unique molecular identifiers, the investigators prepared the TCRbeta library. Via MiXCR, TCRdb re-called the PCR reads, giving one row per CDR3 protein. The sample yields around 960,000 distinct CDR3 sequences, 25% to 30% seen once. Trimming left V 6 bases short and J 7 bases short, with 15 bases between. CDR1 KGHSH and CDR2 LQKENI come from the germline V gene. This CDR3 contains 13 residues. Study-wide results and caveats: At one year after transplant, newly produced T cells mostly accounted for T-cell counts and diversity. Reportedly, only several hundred clones from non-depleted graft cells drove alpha-beta T-cell counts at about two months.

Sequenced here: PBMCs, mostly from graft donor cells, sampled 360 days after TCRalphabeta/CD19-depleted stem cell transplant. The rearrangement uses TRBV18 and TRBJ1-2; D unclear. This TCR was sampled from a boy under two years old who had a stem cell transplant for SCID, so the T cells may come from the graft donor. The CDR3 protein is CASSALVETGYTF. The CDR3, as DNA: TGTGCCAGCTCTGCTCTGGTGGAGACTGGCTACACCTTC. Supplemented by reference TRBV18 and TRBJ1-2, the full variable domain reads NAGVMQNPRHLVRRRGQEARLRCSPMKGHSHVYWYRQLPEEGLKFMVYLQKENIIDESGMPKERFSAEFPKEGPSILRIQQVVRGDSAAYFCASSALVETGYTFGSGTRLTVV.